These 9 T cell receptor beta chains were sequenced from one sample in a study of T-cell memory formation after mild COVID-19 (dated by TCRdb to the early 2020s). Libraries were built with 5' RACE. Sequencing instrument: Illumina NovaSeq 6000. TCRdb reprocessing: public reads trimmed at Q25 with fastp, clones called with MiXCR, in-frame beta chains kept. Each record represents a unique CDR3 protein, reported with the most common genes and DNA among its rows. Here the sample has hundreds of thousands of distinct CDR3 sequences; around 28% occur a single time. Of the sample, 13% is held by the ten largest clones. The sample comprised PBMCs or a T cell subset sorted from them (not recorded which). These receptors originate from an adult woman who had mild COVID-19 (a few samples of this study predate the infection). The sample titles of this study are shuffled in the database, so cell type and time point are left out; the donor was told from shared clones.

V is TRBV20-1 and J is TRBJ1-4; TRBD1 matches 10 bases. CDR3 size: 18 residues. Germline assignment: CDR1 DFQATT and CDR2 SNEGSKA (reference sequence). Here the CDR3 reads CRASPVGTGATHGEKLFF. In DNA form, the CDR3 reads TGCAGGGCCTCCCCAGTAGGGACAGGGGCAACCCATGGCGAAAAACTGTTTTTT.

The rearrangement joins TRBV7-2 to TRBJ2-1; D perhaps matches TRBD2 (5 bases). CDR1 SGHTA and CDR2 FQGNSA come from the germline V gene. Between the trimmed V and J ends, which lost 4 bases and 0 bases, there was a span of 19 bases. This CDR3 comprises 18 residues. As DNA, the CDR3 is TGTGCCAGCAGCTCCCCAGAGTCAGCGGAGAGCTCCTACAATGAGCAGTTCTTC. This translates into CASSSPESAESSYNEQFF.

This clonotype was counted only a few times. The J gene is TRBJ1-3, the V gene TRBV5-1; no clear D. Trimming pared 4 bases from V and 3 bases from J, leaving 8 bases between. The CDR3 sequence is 13 residues long. Germline CDR1 and CDR2: SGHRS and YFSETQ. CDR3 in DNA: TGCGCCAGCAGCCTGGAGGATGGAAACACCATATATTTT. It specifies CASSLEDGNTIYF. Looking up the rest from reference TRBV5-1 and TRBJ1-3 gives the full variable domain: KAGVTQTPRYLIKTRGQQVTLSCSPISGHRSVSWYQQTPGQGLQFLFEYFSETQRNKGNFPGRFSGRQFSNSRSEMNVSTLELGDSALYLCASSLEDGNTIYFGEGSWLTVV.

V and J are TRBV2 and TRBJ1-1, with D hard to call. Trimming pared 5 bases from V and 7 bases from J, leaving 8 bases between. Looked up from germline, CDR1 is SNHLY and CDR2 is FYNNEI. CDR3 length equals 11 residues. The CDR3 spells CASSLWGEAFF. CDR3 nucleotide sequence: TGTGCCAGCAGTTTATGGGGTGAAGCTTTCTTT.

The chain carries TRBV30 and TRBJ1-2, with unresolved D. V was pared by 0 bases and J by 8 bases, with 16 bases between. The CDR3 runs to 14 residues. The germline V gene encodes CDR1 GTSNPN and CDR2 SVGIG (reference sequence). The CDR3 loop is CAWSVSGWVGGYTF. Written as DNA, the CDR3 is TGTGCCTGGAGTGTATCAGGTTGGGTGGGGGGCTACACCTTC.

The J gene is TRBJ2-7, the V gene TRBV4-1, with 9 bases identical to TRBD1. After removal of 0 bases from V and 5 bases from J, the junction contained 8 bases not matched to a gene. Germline V gene lookup returns CDR1 MGHRA and CDR2 YSYEKL. This CDR3 contains 16 residues. The CDR3 sequence is CASSQEPGQGVHEQYF. The CDR3 DNA is TGCGCCAGCAGCCAAGAGCCGGGACAGGGTGTGCACGAGCAGTACTTC.

This clonotype was picked up a small number of times. The rearrangement links TRBV7-9 to TRBJ2-1; TRBD2 is a possible D gene (5 bases). Trimming shortened V by 5 bases and J by 9 bases, and 8 bases separated the two germline ends. The CDR3 has 11 amino acids. Germline V gives CDR1 SEHNR, CDR2 FQNEAQ (reference sequence). CDR3 region: CASSLEGEQFF. CDR3 in DNA: TGTGCCAGCAGCCTAGAGGGTGAGCAGTTCTTC. The whole variable domain, remainder taken from reference TRBV7-9 and TRBJ2-1, is DTGVSQNPRHKITKRGQNVTFRCDPISEHNRLYWYRQTLGQGPEFLTYFQNEAQLEKSRLLSDRFSAERPKGSFSTLEIQRTEQGDSAMYLCASSLEGEQFFGPGTRLTVL.

In its sample, this clonotype was seen a few times. This rearrangement joins TRBV15 to TRBJ2-3, with D possibly being TRBD2 (5 bases). The CDR3 spans 20 residues. V lost 1 base to trimming and J lost 0 bases, with 23 bases between them. The V gene's germline CDR1 is LNHNV and CDR2 YYDKDF (reference sequence). The DNA for the CDR3 is TGTGCCACCAGCAGAGCTAAAGGGCTAGCAGGCACTACTAGCACAGATACGCAGTATTTT. Protein sequence: CATSRAKGLAGTTSTDTQYF.

V gene TRBV5-1 combines with J gene TRBJ1-2; the match to TRBD1 covers 9 bases. The germline V gene encodes CDR1 SGHRS and CDR2 YFSETQ. The CDR3 is 16 residues long. J gave up 2 bases and V 3 bases, and 8 bases lay outside the gene matches. The CDR3 spells CASSSRPGTGNYGYTF. The DNA for the CDR3 is TGCGCCAGCAGCTCTCGTCCCGGGACAGGGAACTATGGCTACACCTTC.